The entry that follows covers one TCR beta chain sequence. This clonotype was counted a few times. The antigen it binds to is not known. No per-base quality is available; no much larger clone lies one base away. This sample is drawn from a study of response to subunit inactivated influenza vaccine (dated 2018 in TCRdb). Study-level background: Deep quantitative T cell receptor repertoire profiling was used in the study to track responses to a trivalent subunit inactivated influenza vaccine.

What the work shows at the level of the full study, not this receptor alone: The authors suggested that each seasonal influenza vaccination may recruit only a limited number of new T cells.

Libraries were constructed by RT-PCR. Instrument used: Illumina HiSeq 2500. Through fastp at Q25 and MiXCR, TCRdb rebuilt clones from the public reads, retaining in-frame beta chains. Each CDR3 protein appears once, grouped with its most common genes and DNA. This sample holds about 830,000 distinct CDR3 sequences; approximately 17% were observed only once. The leading ten clones occupy about a tenth of the sample. This TCR was sampled from a man over 45 who received an inactivated influenza vaccine. Donor details come from another sample of the same person, matched by shared clones. Sequencing was performed on PBMCs from blood, taken about 5 days after vaccination.

This receptor carries the CDR3 CASSSAGRETQYF. DNA sequence: TGTGCCAGTAGTAGTGCAGGCCGGGAGACCCAGTACTTC. The chain was built from TRBV19 and TRBJ2-5; too little of a D gene remains to name it. V lost 4 bases and J lost 5 bases; the stretch between them is 11 bases long. The CDR3 holds 13 amino acids from the cysteine to the phenylalanine. Here the CDR3 DNA is all that survives: 39 bases in frame from base 1. The CDR1 and CDR2 encoded by the germline V gene (reference sequence) are LNHDA and SQIVND. The entire variable domain, with the stretches around the CDR3 drawn from the reference TRBV19 and TRBJ2-5 proteins, is DGGITQSPKYLFRKEGQNVTLSCEQNLNHDAMYWYRQDPGQGLRLIYYSQIVNDFQKGDIAEGYSVSREKKESFPLTVTSAQKNPTAFYLCASSSAGRETQYFGPGTRLLVL.